This T cell receptor beta chain was found in a study of blood T cell repertoires in COVID-19 (dated by TCRdb to the early 2020s). Regarding the study in general: The collaborator samples originated in the United States, Italy and Spain and spanned the acute and convalescent phases of COVID-19. The dataset comprised deeply sampled blood TCRbeta repertoires from subjects exposed to, actively infected with, or recovered from COVID-19. A freely available public database, intended as a resource for researchers studying the immune response to SARS-CoV-2, is where the repertoires were released. Samples came from the ongoing ImmuneRACE study (first 160 participants) plus 1,254 subjects from 6 global collaborators. Nearly every sample came with metadata listing a de-identified subject ID, COVID-19 status, age in years and sex. Where available, HLA class I and class II types were obtained from metadata supplied by the sample provider rather than from assay-based typing. The material from the prospective study consisted of cDNA or gDNA derived from T cells, B-cell-depleted T cells, or PBMCs. Overall study results and their limits: The quantity of clinical and demographic metadata differed by source and by participant and was supplied without curation.

Participants in the prospective study were aged 18 to 89 years, lived in more than 20 United States geographic areas, and enrolled through a virtual design. In the prospective study, participants were assigned to cohorts based on the clinical history participants reported in a screening survey and a study questionnaire. Exposed participants had been in contact with someone with a PCR-confirmed or clinician-diagnosed COVID-19 case within 2 weeks of study entry. Mobile phlebotomists in the prospective study collected whole blood, serum and a nasopharyngeal or oropharyngeal swab from every participant. Additional blood draws and questionnaires over an approximately two-month period could optionally be provided by prospective study participants. Before DNA extraction, blood samples from the prospective study were shipped at room temperature or frozen. The CDR3 contains 13 residues, cysteine and phenylalanine counted. This entry keeps only the CDR3 DNA: 39 bases, framed from base 1. V has 3 bases trimmed and J has 13 bases trimmed; junction bases matching no gene number 7. The germline V gene sets CDR1 to MDHEN and CDR2 to SYDVKM.

TCRbeta CDR3 regions were amplified from genomic DNA by means of the immunoSEQ Assay, a bias-controlled multiplex PCR. On the study's bioinformatics: Within the assay, amplification of reference gene primers was used to estimate how many nucleated cells each sample contained. To quantify the absolute abundance of each unique TCRbeta CDR3 rearrangement, sequence reads were collapsed and filtered. For each sample, productive Simpson clonality was calculated as the square root of Simpson's diversity index across productive rearrangements. The source is immuneACCESS, and TCRdb retained only in-frame sequences with V and J called. Part of the clones is not carried over; for the studies checked, unresolved V genes explain less than half of this, and the remainder is unexplained. The V and J calls and clone size are taken from that table; D and trimming were inferred from the DNA. The sample contains 280,000 or so clones, roughly 90% of them found a single time. Clones ranked in the top ten supply less than 3.5% of the sample.

In the case of this clone: The clone's antigen remains unknown. There are no base qualities to consult, and no much larger clone falls within one base.

The sequence derives from a woman in her forties or fifties who had been exposed to COVID-19. The sample consisted of PBMCs or T cells enriched from blood (not recorded which). The chain links TRBV28 with TRBJ2-2; 8 bases in the middle match TRBD2. The CDR3 reads as follows: CASSFNGREGLFF. Here is the DNA: TGTGCCAGCAGTTTCAATGGACGGGAGGGGCTGTTTTTT.